The clone carrying this T cell receptor (beta chain) was seen at least ten times. The data derive from a study of T cells of healthy individuals. MiXCR was run by TCRdb on the 5' RACE reads, yielding one entry per CDR3 protein. The sample carries 85,000 to 100,000 distinct CDR3 sequences, about 16% recorded once. The CDR3 length is 16 residues. Trimming shortened V by 5 bases and J by 0 bases, and 15 bases separated the two germline ends. CDR1 and CDR2 (germline): SGHNT, YENEEA. The chain is built from TRBV11-3 and TRBJ2-3, with a weak D call TRBD1 (6 bases). This TCR derives from a human donor in good health. The CDR3 nucleotides are TGTGCCAGCAGCATCGGACAGTCACCTAGCACAGATACGCAGTATTTT. Its protein is CASSIGQSPSTDTQYF.